This T cell receptor beta chain was profiled in a study of CD8+CD57+ T cells in acquired aplastic anemia. Study-wide context: DNA recovered from sorted CD4+ and CD8+ cells had a mean of approximately 3.2 ug.

With regard to this clonotype: Its target is not known.

CDR1 is MNHEY and CDR2 is SMNVEV in the germline V gene (reference sequence). Trimming cost V 3 bases and J 2 bases, with 5 bases left between them. This CDR3 is 12 amino acids long. Profiles of TCR beta VDJ and CDR3 were generated from a genomic DNA template. TCRdb re-analysed the reads in MiXCR, keeping a single row per CDR3 protein. The sample consists of 65,000 to 85,000 distinct CDR3 sequences, around half of them appearing once. Findings and limits, study-wide: Patients and controls shared 25 to 35 CD8+ CDR3 sequences, which appeared highly expressed in patients and within their immunodominant clones.

This receptor was obtained from a human donor in good health, serving as a control. Sequenced material: sorted CD4+, CD8+, or CD8+CD57+ T cells (not recorded which) from PBMCs. This rearrangement joins TRBV27 to TRBJ2-7, with D unresolved. This CDR3 is CASSFSTYEQYF. In nucleotides, the CDR3 is TGTGCCAGCAGTTTTTCCACCTACGAGCAGTACTTC.